The clone carrying this T cell receptor beta chain was counted ten times or more. What it recognizes is unknown. These data belong to a study of early T cells in non-severe SARS-CoV-2 infection. Notes on the study in general: CD4 and private specificities were missed by VDJdb matching, which favored anti-spike CD8 responses.

The CDR3 is 15 amino acids. Germline CDR1 and CDR2: DFQATT and SNEGSKA (reference sequence). Germline trimming cut 7 bases from V and 5 bases from J; bases unmatched to any gene: 8. TCRdb processed the 5' RACE reads anew with MiXCR; each CDR3 protein has one entry. There are around 60,000 distinct CDR3 sequences in the sample; about 12% occur only once, and 4.4% lies in the top ten. This receptor was identified in an adult who was a healthcare worker with PCR-confirmed SARS-CoV-2 infection or an uninfected control (not recorded which). The sample comprised whole blood. This sequence joins TRBV20-1 and TRBJ2-1; TRBD2 aligns across 13 bases. The CDR3 here is CSVEGLAGKDNEQFF. CDR3 nucleotides: TGCAGTGTCGAGGGACTAGCGGGAAAAGACAATGAGCAGTTCTTC.